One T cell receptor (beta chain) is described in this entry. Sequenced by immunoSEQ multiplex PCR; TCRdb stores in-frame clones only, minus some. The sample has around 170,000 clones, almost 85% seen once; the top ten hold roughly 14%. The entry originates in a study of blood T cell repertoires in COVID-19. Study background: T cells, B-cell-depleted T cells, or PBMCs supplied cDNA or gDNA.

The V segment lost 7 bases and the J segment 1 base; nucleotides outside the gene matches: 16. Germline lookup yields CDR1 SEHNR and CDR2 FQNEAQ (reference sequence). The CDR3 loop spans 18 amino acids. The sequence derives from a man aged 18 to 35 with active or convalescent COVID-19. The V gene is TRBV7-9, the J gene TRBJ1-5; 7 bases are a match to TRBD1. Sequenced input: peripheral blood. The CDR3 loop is CASNPTDDRVGSNQPQHF. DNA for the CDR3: TGTGCCAGCAACCCAACCGATGACAGGGTTGGGAGCAATCAGCCCCAGCATTTT.